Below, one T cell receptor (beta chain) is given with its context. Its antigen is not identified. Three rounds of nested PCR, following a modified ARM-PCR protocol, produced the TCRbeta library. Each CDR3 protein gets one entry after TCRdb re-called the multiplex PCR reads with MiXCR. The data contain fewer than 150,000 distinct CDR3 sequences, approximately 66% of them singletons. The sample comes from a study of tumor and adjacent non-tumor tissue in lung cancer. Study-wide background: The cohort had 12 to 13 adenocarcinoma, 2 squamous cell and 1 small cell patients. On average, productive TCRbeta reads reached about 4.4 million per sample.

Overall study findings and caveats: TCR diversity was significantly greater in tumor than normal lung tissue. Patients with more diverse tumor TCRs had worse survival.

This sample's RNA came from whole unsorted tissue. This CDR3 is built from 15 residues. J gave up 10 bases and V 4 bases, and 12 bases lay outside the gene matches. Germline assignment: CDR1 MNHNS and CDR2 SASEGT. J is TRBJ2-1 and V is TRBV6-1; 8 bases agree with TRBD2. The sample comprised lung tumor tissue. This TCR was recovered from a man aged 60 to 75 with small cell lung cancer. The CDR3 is CASSVRLATPNEQFF. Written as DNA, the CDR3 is TGTGCCAGCAGTGTAAGACTAGCGACCCCCAACGAGCAGTTCTTC.